The 23 T cell receptor beta chains given below trace back to one sample, sequenced in a study of blood T cell repertoires in COVID-19. Generated by immunoSEQ multiplex PCR, the TCRdb table keeps only in-frame clones and is missing some. The repertoire has just over 150,000 clones, around 83% of them found once; the top ten carry approximately 9.4%. Material for sequencing was peripheral blood. The receptors come from a woman in her fifties or sixties with acute or convalescent COVID-19.

This clone is a singleton in its sample. The rearrangement links TRBV24-1 to TRBJ2-5, with D uncertain. Trimming took off 2 bases at V and 2 bases at J, with 11 bases between the two ends. This CDR3 comprises 15 residues. Germline CDR1 reads KGHDR; CDR2 reads SFDVKD. The CDR3 bases are TGTGCCACCAGTGATTCGAGGAAGCCACAAGAGACCCAGTACTTC. Translating it yields CATSDSRKPQETQYF.

The chain carries TRBV30 and TRBJ1-5, with unresolved D. Trimming shortened V by 0 bases and J by 6 bases, and 9 bases separated the two germline ends. The CDR3 is made up of 13 amino acids. Germline V gene lookup returns CDR1 GTSNPN and CDR2 SVGIG (reference sequence). CDR3 nucleotides: TGTGCCTGGAGTGTTGACTCGGGTCAGCCCCAGCATTTT. Translation: CAWSVDSGQPQHF.

This clone showed up just once. This chain connects TRBV7-8 to TRBJ1-3; maybe TRBD1 (6 bases). Germline CDR1 SGHVS, CDR2 FQNEAQ. V lost 4 bases and J 0 bases, leaving 19 bases between the germline ends. This CDR3 is built from 18 residues. The CDR3 coding sequence is TGTGCCAGCAGCTCCATTGGGGGCCCATCAAGCTCTGGAAACACCATATATTTT. This sequence encodes CASSSIGGPSSSGNTIYF.

This chain links TRBV24-1 with TRBJ1-2; 8 nucleotides match TRBD1. Germline V lookup: CDR1 KGHDR, CDR2 SFDVKD. V shed 11 bases, J shed 3 bases, and the junction held 7 bases outside the gene matches. This CDR3 has 13 amino acids. CDR3 sequence: CAISAGGDYGYTF. The CDR3 DNA sequence: TGTGCCATCTCGGCAGGGGGCGACTATGGCTACACCTTC.

The chain joins TRBV28 to TRBJ1-3; perhaps TRBD1 as D (5 bases). CDR1 and CDR2 from the germline V gene are MDHEN and SYDVKM. V lost 4 bases to trimming and J lost 1 base, with 20 bases between them. The CDR3 sequence is 18 residues long. The CDR3 is CASSSSGQGGISGNTIYF. In DNA form, the CDR3 reads TGTGCCAGCAGTTCCAGCGGGCAGGGCGGGATATCTGGAAACACCATATATTTT.

V gene TRBV19 combines with J gene TRBJ2-2, with a possible D match to TRBD2 (6 bases). The germline V gene encodes CDR1 LNHDA and CDR2 SQIVND (reference sequence). The germline V and J ends were trimmed by 2 bases and 6 bases, with 10 bases remaining between them. This CDR3 comprises 14 residues. The CDR3 region is CASSISRRAGELFF. CDR3 nucleotides: TGTGCCAGTAGTATAAGTAGGAGGGCCGGGGAGCTGTTTTTT. Variable domain in full (rest from reference TRBV19 and TRBJ2-2): DGGITQSPKYLFRKEGQNVTLSCEQNLNHDAMYWYRQDPGQGLRLIYYSQIVNDFQKGDIAEGYSVSREKKESFPLTVTSAQKNPTAFYLCASSISRRAGELFFGEGSRLTVL.

Turning to this clone: The same CDR3 is also encoded by other DNA sequences in this sample. The rearrangement joins TRBV4-2 to TRBJ2-1; TRBD1 agrees at 7 bases. This CDR3 is 14 amino acids long. Per the germline V gene, CDR1 is LGHNA and CDR2 is YNFKEQ. V lost 4 bases and J lost 0; bases outside the gene matches: 0. CDR3 coding DNA: TGTGCCAGCAGCCCAGGGGGCTCCTACAATGAGCAGTTCTTC. It specifies CASSPGGSYNEQFF.

The chain joins TRBV27 to TRBJ2-2, with D possibly being TRBD2 (5 bases). V lost 9 bases and J lost 1, with 9 bases in between. The CDR3 consists of 13 residues. Germline V gene lookup returns CDR1 MNHEY and CDR2 SMNVEV (reference sequence). CDR3 region: CASQEVNTGELFF. The DNA of the CDR3 is TGTGCCAGTCAGGAGGTGAACACCGGGGAGCTGTTTTTT.

The V and J genes are TRBV21-1 and TRBJ2-7; the D call in the table, TRBD2, was not verified against the DNA. TRBV21-1 corresponds to a pseudogene. The CDR3 has 16 amino acids. The CDR3 nucleotides read TGTGCCAGCAGCAAAAAATACTTTATTTACCCCTACGAGCAGTACTTC. As protein: CASSKKYFIYPYEQYF.

The chain is built from TRBV2 and TRBJ2-7, with D perhaps TRBD2 (6 bases). Germline CDR1 SNHLY, CDR2 FYNNEI. Trimming removed 7 bases from V and 0 bases from J, with 13 bases in between. This CDR3 contains 14 residues. The CDR3 DNA reads as TGTGCCAGCAATTCGCAGCGGGCCTCCTACGAGCAGTACTTC. Protein: CASNSQRASYEQYF. Complete variable domain (other parts from reference TRBV2 and TRBJ2-7): EPEVTQTPSHQVTQMGQEVILRCVPISNHLYFYWYRQILGQKVEFLVSFYNNEISEKSEIFDDQFSVERPDGSNFTLKIRSTKLEDSAMYFCASNSQRASYEQYFGPGTRLTVT.

The chain carries TRBV6-5 and TRBJ2-7; 9 bases are shared with TRBD2. V dropped 0 bases and J dropped 3; count of bases not matched to a gene: 6. Per germline, CDR1 MNHEY and CDR2 SVGAGI. The CDR3 spans 16 residues. CDR3 sequence: CASSYSGLAEIYEQYF. The CDR3 region has the DNA TGTGCCAGCAGTTACTCGGGACTAGCTGAGATCTACGAGCAGTACTTC.

This clone was found once. The rearrangement links TRBV11-1 to TRBJ2-1; 10 bases match TRBD2. CDR1 and CDR2 from the germline V gene are SGHAT and FQDESV (reference sequence). J was trimmed by 7 bases and V by 1 base; bases with no gene match: 7. There are 16 residues in the CDR3. CDR3 sequence reads: CASSLEISGRRNEQFF. CDR3 sequence (DNA): TGTGCCAGCAGCTTAGAGATTAGCGGGAGGCGGAATGAGCAGTTCTTC.

The gene calls are TRBV7-3 and TRBJ2-7, with D perhaps TRBD1 (5 bases). There are 15 residues in the CDR3. Germline V lookup: CDR1 SGHTA, CDR2 FQGTGA. The V end lost 5 bases, the J end lost 1 base, and 15 bases lay between the germline ends. The CDR3 here is CASSLAQGISYEQYF. CDR3 nucleotide sequence: TGTGCCAGCAGCCTGGCCCAGGGAATATCCTACGAGCAGTACTTC.

This chain joins TRBV5-6 and TRBJ2-3, with TRBD2 matching over 8 bases. CDR3 size: 14 residues. Germline V gene lookup returns CDR1 SGHDT and CDR2 YYEEEE. V shed 4 bases and J 5 bases; nucleotides not matched to a gene: 6. DNA of the CDR3: TGTGCCAGCAGCGCGGGGGGCGTAGGAGATACGCAGTATTTT. Translated, it gives CASSAGGVGDTQYF.

The chain combines TRBV24-1 with TRBJ1-1; no firm D call. The V gene lost 7 bases and the J gene lost 2 bases, with 10 bases spanning the gap. The germline CDR1 and CDR2 sequences are KGHDR and SFDVKD. The CDR3 length is 13 residues. Written as DNA, the CDR3 is TGTGCCACCAGGGCTACAGACAACACTGAAGCTTTCTTT. Translation: CATRATDNTEAFF.

DNA of the CDR3: TGTGCCAGCAGCTTAGGCGGTACCTTACGCGAGCAGTACTTC. This codes for CASSLGGTLREQYF. The chain employs TRBV7-2 and TRBJ2-7; no reliable D call. The CDR3 length is 14 residues. From germline, CDR1 is SGHTA and CDR2 FQGNSA. The V gene lost 1 base and the J gene lost 6 bases, with 13 bases spanning the gap. Using reference TRBV7-2 and TRBJ2-7 for the parts outside the CDR3, the full variable domain is GAGVSQSPSNKVTEKGKDVELRCDPISGHTALYWYRQSLGQGLEFLIYFQGNSAPDKSGLPSDRFSAERTGGSVSTLTIQRTQQEDSAVYLCASSLGGTLREQYFGPGTRLTVT.

This chain links TRBV6-5 with TRBJ2-7, with TRBD1 identical over 9 bases. The CDR3 is made up of 14 amino acids. The J segment lost 3 bases and the V segment lost 2 bases, leaving 2 bases of the junction unmatched. Germline V gene lookup returns CDR1 MNHEY and CDR2 SVGAGI. CDR3 region: CASSYAGQGYEQYF. CDR3 nucleotide sequence: TGTGCCAGCAGTTACGCGGGACAGGGCTACGAGCAGTACTTC.

CDR3 in DNA: TGCGCCAGCAGCCGGCTCGGGGGAAGGACCTACAATGAGCAGTTCTTC. Translating it yields CASSRLGGRTYNEQFF. The chain has TRBV4-1 and TRBJ2-1; a possible D gene is TRBD2 (6 bases). The germline gives CDR1 MGHRA, CDR2 YSYEKL. V gave up 4 bases and J gave up 2 bases, with 15 bases separating them. The CDR3 extends over 16 amino acids.

The chain uses TRBV6-6 and TRBJ2-7; D might be TRBD2 (5 bases). CDR1 is MNHNY, CDR2 SVGAGI, per germline (reference sequence). Trimming pared 2 bases from V and 0 bases from J, leaving 11 bases between. The CDR3 runs to 15 residues. CDR3 residues: CASSYMAGGSYEQYF. CDR3 sequence (DNA): TGTGCCAGCAGTTACATGGCAGGAGGCTCCTACGAGCAGTACTTC.

The CDR3: CASSEGLPPLHF. The CDR3 DNA reads as TGTGCCAGCAGTGAGGGCCTCCCACCCCTCCACTTT. The chain combines TRBV7-2 with TRBJ1-6; D is ambiguous. V dropped 6 bases and J dropped 11 bases, with 11 bases sitting between them. The CDR3 contains 12 residues. CDR1 and CDR2 (germline): SGHTA, FQGNSA. Full variable domain (rest looked up from reference TRBV7-2 and TRBJ1-6): GAGVSQSPSNKVTEKGKDVELRCDPISGHTALYWYRQSLGQGLEFLIYFQGNSAPDKSGLPSDRFSAERTGGSVSTLTIQRTQQEDSAVYLCASSEGLPPLHFGNGTRLTVT.

The chain employs TRBV2 and TRBJ2-3, with 10 nucleotides matching TRBD2. The CDR3 has 15 residues. From germline, CDR1 is SNHLY and CDR2 FYNNEI. The J segment lost 3 bases and the V segment lost 2 bases, leaving 2 bases of the junction unmatched. The CDR3 DNA sequence: TGTGCCAGCAGTGAACCAGCGGGGGGGACAGATACGCAGTATTTT. Translating gives CASSEPAGGTDTQYF. Using reference TRBV2 and TRBJ2-3 for the parts outside the CDR3, the full variable domain is EPEVTQTPSHQVTQMGQEVILRCVPISNHLYFYWYRQILGQKVEFLVSFYNNEISEKSEIFDDQFSVERPDGSNFTLKIRSTKLEDSAMYFCASSEPAGGTDTQYFGPGTRLTVL.

The chain uses TRBV9 and TRBJ2-7, with 9 positions matching TRBD1. Germline V gene lookup returns CDR1 SGDLS and CDR2 YYNGEE. V shed 0 bases, J shed 5 bases, and the junction held 3 bases outside the gene matches. The CDR3 sequence is 14 residues long. CDR3 nucleotide sequence: TGTGCCAGCAGCGTAGGGGACAGGGACGACGAGCAGTACTTC. This sequence encodes CASSVGDRDDEQYF.

This clone has a single count. The chain has TRBV6-4 and TRBJ1-1; 8 bases are a match to TRBD1. This CDR3 region has 15 residues. CDR1 and CDR2 from the germline V gene are MRHNA and SNTAGT. V lost 6 bases, J lost 1 base, and 7 bases stayed unmatched. This CDR3 is CASRPVGQGNTEAFF. CDR3 nucleotides: TGTGCCAGCAGGCCCGTTGGACAGGGGAACACTGAAGCTTTCTTT.